This is a list of T cell receptor beta chains from one sample in a study of blood T cells in healthy people across ages. TCRdb reprocessed the 5' RACE reads with MiXCR, giving one entry per CDR3 protein. The repertoire holds roughly 800,000 distinct CDR3 sequences, with 58% as singletons. The sequencing sample was made of blood. Receptors originate from a man aged 25-45 years in good health. Each CDR3 is given with its conserved first and last residue. D genes are given only for firm matches. Expanded clones get a size class; other rows say once, few or many, or leave the size out.

size	V	J	D	DNA	CDR3
.	TRBV6-6	TRBJ1-6	.	TGTGCCAGCGGGGCCGTTGACCGGTCACCCCTCCACTTT	CASGAVDRSPLHF
.	TRBV7-2	TRBJ1-2	.	TGTGCCAGCAGCTCTGACTGGAATAACTATGGCTACACCTTC	CASSSDWNNYGYTF
.	TRBV4-2	TRBJ2-5	TRBD2	TGTGCCAGCAGCCAAGAAAGCGGGGGGGCCCGTGAGACCCAGTACTTC	CASSQESGGARETQYF
few	TRBV10-3	TRBJ1-5	.	TGTGCCATCAGTACGGACCCCGATCAGCCCCAGCATTTT	CAISTDPDQPQHF
few	TRBV20-1	TRBJ2-5	TRBD2	TGCAGTGCTAGAGGGACTAGCGGGAGGGCCCAGGAGACCCAGTACTTC	CSARGTSGRAQETQYF
.	TRBV29-1	TRBJ2-1	TRBD2	TGCAGCGGTAGACTAGCCGGGGAGCAGTTCTTC	CSGRLAGEQFF
.	TRBV4-2	TRBJ2-1	.	TGTGCCAGCAGCCAAGATCCCCTCACCATTCGGTTCTTC	CASSQDPLTIRFF
.	TRBV28	TRBJ2-6	.	TGTGCCAGCAGTTCTTATGTCTTAGGGCAGGGCGGACTCTCTGGGGCCAACGTCCTGACTTTC	CASSSYVLGQGGLSGANVLTF
few	TRBV12-3/TRBV12-4	TRBJ2-7	TRBD2	TGTGCCAGCAGTTTTGTAGCGGGAGTTCCCTACGAGCAGTACTTC	CASSFVAGVPYEQYF
few	TRBV7-2	TRBJ2-7	TRBD2	TGTGCCAGCAGTGTAGCGGGAGAGGGAACCTACGAGCAGTACTTC	CASSVAGEGTYEQYF
.	TRBV7-9	TRBJ2-1	.	TGTGCCAGCATTTCCGCGCCAAACAATGAGCAGTTCTTC	CASISAPNNEQFF
few	TRBV7-2	TRBJ1-2	.	TGTGCCAGCAGCTTATGGTTTACAAAATCTGAAGGCTACACCTTC	CASSLWFTKSEGYTF
.	TRBV4-2	TRBJ2-3	TRBD2	TGTGCCAGCGCAATCACTAGCGGGGTAGGAGATACGCAGTATTTT	CASAITSGVGDTQYF
.	TRBV24-1	TRBJ1-2	TRBD1	TGTGCCACCCGGGACAGTGACTATGGCTACACCTTC	CATRDSDYGYTF
.	TRBV3-1	TRBJ1-2	.	TGTGCCAGCAGCCAAGATCGGGTGGGGTGGGACTATGGCTACACCTTC	CASSQDRVGWDYGYTF
.	TRBV6-1	TRBJ2-3	.	TGTGCCAGCAGGACGGACATTCGGGCGCAGTATTTT	CASRTDIRAQYF
.	TRBV6-1	TRBJ2-7	TRBD2	TGTGCCGTGGGGACTAGCGGGTACGAGCAGTACTTC	CAVGTSGYEQYF
.	TRBV21-1	TRBJ2-1	.	TGTGCCAGCAGCAAGAAACCCGAGGGCGTCAGGGGGCGCCAGGTTGAGCAGTTCTTC	CASSKKPEGVRGRQVEQFF
few	TRBV5-1	TRBJ1-5	.	TGCGCCAGCAGCTTGGAGGCCGGGGGAAACAATCAGCCCCAGCATTTT	CASSLEAGGNNQPQHF
.	TRBV24-1	TRBJ2-4	.	TGTGCCACCGGGTTTAGGGGACTAGCCAAAAACATTCAGTACTTC	CATGFRGLAKNIQYF
.	TRBV2	TRBJ2-7	TRBD1	TGTGCCAGTAACAGGGGCCCTCCCTCCTACGAGCAGTACTTC	CASNRGPPSYEQYF
.	TRBV6-1	TRBJ2-5	.	TGTGCCAGCAGCTTAGAACGGGGAAAAGAGACCCAGTACTTC	CASSLERGKETQYF
.	TRBV5-1	TRBJ2-7	.	TGCGCCAGCAGCTTGGCACCGGGTTCCCAATACGAGCAGTACTTC	CASSLAPGSQYEQYF
few	TRBV5-1	TRBJ1-2	TRBD1	TGCGCCAGCAGCCCCGCCGGGACAGCTAACTTGGCTGGCTACACCTTC	CASSPAGTANLAGYTF
once	TRBV7-3	TRBJ1-6	.	TGTGCCAGCAGCCTCGGGACAAACGATTCACCCCTCCACTTT	CASSLGTNDSPLHF
.	TRBV4-3	TRBJ1-1	.	TGCGCCAGCAGCCAAATGGGGGCAATACCTACTGAAGCTTTCTTT	CASSQMGAIPTEAFF
once	TRBV6-1	TRBJ1-2	TRBD1	TGTGCCAGCAGTGACCTATACGGGACAGTTTATGGCTACACCTTC	CASSDLYGTVYGYTF